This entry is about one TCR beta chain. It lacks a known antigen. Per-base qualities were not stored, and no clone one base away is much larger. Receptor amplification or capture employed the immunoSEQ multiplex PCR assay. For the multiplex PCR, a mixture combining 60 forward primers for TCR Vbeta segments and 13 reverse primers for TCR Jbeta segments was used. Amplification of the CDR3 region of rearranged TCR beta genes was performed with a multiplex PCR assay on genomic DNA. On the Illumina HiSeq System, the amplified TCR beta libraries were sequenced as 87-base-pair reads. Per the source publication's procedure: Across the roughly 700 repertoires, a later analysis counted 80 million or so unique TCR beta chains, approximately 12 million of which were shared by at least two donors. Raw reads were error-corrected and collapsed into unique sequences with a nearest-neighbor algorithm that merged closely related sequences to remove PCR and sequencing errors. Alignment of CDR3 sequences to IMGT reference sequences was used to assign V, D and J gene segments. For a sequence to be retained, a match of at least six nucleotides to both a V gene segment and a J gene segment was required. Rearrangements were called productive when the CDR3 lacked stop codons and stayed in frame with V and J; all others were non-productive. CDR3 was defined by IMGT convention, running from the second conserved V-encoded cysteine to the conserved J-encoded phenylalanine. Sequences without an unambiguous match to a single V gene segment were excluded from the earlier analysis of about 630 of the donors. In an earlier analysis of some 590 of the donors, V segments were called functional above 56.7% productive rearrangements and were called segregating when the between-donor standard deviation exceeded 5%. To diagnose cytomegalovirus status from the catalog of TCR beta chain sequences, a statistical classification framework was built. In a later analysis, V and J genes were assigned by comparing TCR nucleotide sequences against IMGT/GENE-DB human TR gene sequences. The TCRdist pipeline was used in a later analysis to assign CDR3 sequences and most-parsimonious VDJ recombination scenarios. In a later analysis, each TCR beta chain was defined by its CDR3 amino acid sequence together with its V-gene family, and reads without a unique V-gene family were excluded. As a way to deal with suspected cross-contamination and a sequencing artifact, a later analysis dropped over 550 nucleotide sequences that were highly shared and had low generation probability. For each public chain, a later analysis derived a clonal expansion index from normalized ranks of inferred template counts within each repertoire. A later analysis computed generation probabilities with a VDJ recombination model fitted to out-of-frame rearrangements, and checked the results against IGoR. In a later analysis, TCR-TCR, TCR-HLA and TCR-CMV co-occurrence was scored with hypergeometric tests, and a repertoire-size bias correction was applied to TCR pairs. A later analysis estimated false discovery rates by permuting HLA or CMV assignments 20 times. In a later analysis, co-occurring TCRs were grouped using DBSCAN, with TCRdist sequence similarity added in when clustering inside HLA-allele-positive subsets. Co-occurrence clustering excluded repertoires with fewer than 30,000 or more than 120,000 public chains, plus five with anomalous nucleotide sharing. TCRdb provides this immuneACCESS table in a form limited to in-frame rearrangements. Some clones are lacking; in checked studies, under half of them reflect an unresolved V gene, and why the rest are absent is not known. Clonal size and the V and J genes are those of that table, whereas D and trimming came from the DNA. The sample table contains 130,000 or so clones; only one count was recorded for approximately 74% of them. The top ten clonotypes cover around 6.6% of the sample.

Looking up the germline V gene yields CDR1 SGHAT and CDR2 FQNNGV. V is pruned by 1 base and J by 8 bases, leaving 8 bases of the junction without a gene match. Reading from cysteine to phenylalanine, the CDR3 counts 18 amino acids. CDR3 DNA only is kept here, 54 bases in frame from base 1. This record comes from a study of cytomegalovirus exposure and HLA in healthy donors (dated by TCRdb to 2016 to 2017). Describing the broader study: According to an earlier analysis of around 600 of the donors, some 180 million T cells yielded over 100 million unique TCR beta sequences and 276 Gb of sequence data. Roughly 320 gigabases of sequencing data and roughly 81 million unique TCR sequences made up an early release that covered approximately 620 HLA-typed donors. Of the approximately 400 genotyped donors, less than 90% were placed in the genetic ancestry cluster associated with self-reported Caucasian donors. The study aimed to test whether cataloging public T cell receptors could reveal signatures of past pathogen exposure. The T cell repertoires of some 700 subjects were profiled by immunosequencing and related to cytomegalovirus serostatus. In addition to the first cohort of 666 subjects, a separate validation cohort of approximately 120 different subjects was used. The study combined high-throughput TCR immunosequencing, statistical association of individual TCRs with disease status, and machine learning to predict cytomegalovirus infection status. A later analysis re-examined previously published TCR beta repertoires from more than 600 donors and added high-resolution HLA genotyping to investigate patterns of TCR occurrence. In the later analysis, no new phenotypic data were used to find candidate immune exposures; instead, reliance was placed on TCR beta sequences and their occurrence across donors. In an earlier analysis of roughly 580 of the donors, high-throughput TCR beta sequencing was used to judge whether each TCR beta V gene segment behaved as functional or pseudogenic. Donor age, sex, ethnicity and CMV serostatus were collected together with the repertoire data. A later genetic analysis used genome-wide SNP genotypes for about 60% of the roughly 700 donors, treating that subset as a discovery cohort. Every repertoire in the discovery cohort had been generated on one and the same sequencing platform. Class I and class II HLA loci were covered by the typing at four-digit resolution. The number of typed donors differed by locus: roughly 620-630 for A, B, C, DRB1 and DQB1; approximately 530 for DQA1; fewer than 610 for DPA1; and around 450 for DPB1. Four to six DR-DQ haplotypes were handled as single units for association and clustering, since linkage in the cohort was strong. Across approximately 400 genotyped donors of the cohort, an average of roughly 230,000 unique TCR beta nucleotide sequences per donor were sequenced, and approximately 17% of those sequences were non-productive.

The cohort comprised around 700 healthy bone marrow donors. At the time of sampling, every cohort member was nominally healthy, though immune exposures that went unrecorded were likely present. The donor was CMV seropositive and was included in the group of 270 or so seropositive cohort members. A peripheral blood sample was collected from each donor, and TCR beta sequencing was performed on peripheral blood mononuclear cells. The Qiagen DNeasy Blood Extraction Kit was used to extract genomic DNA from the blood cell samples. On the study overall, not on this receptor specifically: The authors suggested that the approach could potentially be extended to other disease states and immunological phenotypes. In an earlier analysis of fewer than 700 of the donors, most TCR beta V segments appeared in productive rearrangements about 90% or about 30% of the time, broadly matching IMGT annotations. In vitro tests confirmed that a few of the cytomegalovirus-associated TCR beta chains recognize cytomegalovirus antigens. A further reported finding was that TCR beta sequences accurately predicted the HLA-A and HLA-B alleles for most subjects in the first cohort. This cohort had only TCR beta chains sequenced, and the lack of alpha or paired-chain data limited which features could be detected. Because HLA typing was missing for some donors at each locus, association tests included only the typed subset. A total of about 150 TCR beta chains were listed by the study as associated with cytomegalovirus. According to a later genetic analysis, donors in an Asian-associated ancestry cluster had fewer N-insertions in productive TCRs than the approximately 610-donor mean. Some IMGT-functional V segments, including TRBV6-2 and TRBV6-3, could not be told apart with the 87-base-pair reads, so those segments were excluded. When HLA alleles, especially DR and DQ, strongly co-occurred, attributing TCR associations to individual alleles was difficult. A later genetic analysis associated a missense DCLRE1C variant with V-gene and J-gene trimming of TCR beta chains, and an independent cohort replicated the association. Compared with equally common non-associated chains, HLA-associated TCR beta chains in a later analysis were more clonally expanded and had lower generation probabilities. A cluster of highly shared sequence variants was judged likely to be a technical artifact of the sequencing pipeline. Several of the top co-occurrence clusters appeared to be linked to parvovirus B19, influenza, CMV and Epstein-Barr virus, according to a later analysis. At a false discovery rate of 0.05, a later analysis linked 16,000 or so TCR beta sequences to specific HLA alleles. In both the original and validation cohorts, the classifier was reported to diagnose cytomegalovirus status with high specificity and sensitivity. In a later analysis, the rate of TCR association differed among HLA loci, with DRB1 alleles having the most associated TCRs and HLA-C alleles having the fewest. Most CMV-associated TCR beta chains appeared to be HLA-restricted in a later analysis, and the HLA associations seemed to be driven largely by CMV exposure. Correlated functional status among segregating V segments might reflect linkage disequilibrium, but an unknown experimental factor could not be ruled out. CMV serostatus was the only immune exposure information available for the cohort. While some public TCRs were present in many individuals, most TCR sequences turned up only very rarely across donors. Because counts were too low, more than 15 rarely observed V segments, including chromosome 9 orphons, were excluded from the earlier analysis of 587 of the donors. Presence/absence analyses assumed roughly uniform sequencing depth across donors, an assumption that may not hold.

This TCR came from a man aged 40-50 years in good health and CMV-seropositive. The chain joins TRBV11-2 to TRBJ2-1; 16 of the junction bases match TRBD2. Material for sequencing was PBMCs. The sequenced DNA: TGTGCCAGCAGCTTAGGGCCGGGACTAGCGGGAGGGTTGGATGAGCAGTTCTTC. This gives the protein CASSLGPGLAGGLDEQFF.